The 30 T cell receptor beta chains below come from one sample, sequenced in a study of blood T cell repertoires in COVID-19. Libraries were prepared by immunoSEQ multiplex PCR; TCRdb keeps only in-frame clonotypes and omits some of them. The table has about 160,000 clones, roughly 80% seen once. What was sequenced was PBMCs or T cells enriched from blood (not recorded which). These receptors were taken from a woman in her sixties or seventies who had recovered from COVID-19.

The CDR3 sequence: CASRPTGMNTEAFF. CDR3 DNA sequence: TGTGCCAGCAGACCGACAGGGATGAACACTGAAGCTTTCTTT. This chain uses TRBV9 with TRBJ1-1; 7 bases match TRBD1. The CDR3 spans 14 residues. J lost 0 bases, V lost 5 bases, and 4 bases had no gene match. CDR1 is SGDLS, CDR2 YYNGEE, per germline.

The chain recombines TRBV19 with TRBJ1-2; TRBD1 matches 7 bases. Germline V gene data show CDR1 as LNHDA and CDR2 as SQIVND (reference sequence). This CDR3 spans 15 amino acids. V lost 7 bases and J lost 3; bases outside the gene matches: 11. The CDR3 loop reads CASTDGGRGYYGYTF. CDR3 sequence (DNA): TGTGCCAGTACAGATGGCGGCAGGGGGTACTATGGCTACACCTTC.

This chain uses TRBV20-1 with TRBJ2-7; TRBD1 matches 9 bases. The V segment lost 3 bases and the J segment 5 bases; nucleotides outside the gene matches: 11. Germline assignment: CDR1 DFQATT and CDR2 SNEGSKA (reference sequence). The CDR3 is 15 residues long. This chain's CDR3 is CSASWSGQGIDEQYF. In DNA, the CDR3 is TGCAGTGCTAGTTGGTCGGGACAGGGAATCGACGAGCAGTACTTC.

The chain recombines TRBV15 with TRBJ1-6, with 8 bases that match TRBD1. J was trimmed by 10 bases and V by 5 bases; bases with no gene match: 10. Germline V gene lookup returns CDR1 LNHNV and CDR2 YYDKDF (reference sequence). CDR3 size: 15 residues. CDR3 sequence (DNA): TGTGCCACCAGCGGAAAGACAGGGGTGCGATCACCCCTCCACTTT. This codes for CATSGKTGVRSPLHF.

This chain uses TRBV28 with TRBJ2-2; tentatively, D is TRBD1 (5 bases). This CDR3 has 14 residues. The V end lost 8 bases, the J end lost 3 bases, and 13 bases lay between the germline ends. CDR1 MDHEN and CDR2 SYDVKM come from the germline V gene. For the CDR3, the DNA is TGTGCCAGCGAGCAGACAGAGTACACCGGGGAGCTGTTTTTT. Its protein product is CASEQTEYTGELFF.

This chain uses TRBV5-1 with TRBJ1-2; D is undetermined. In germline, CDR1 is SGHRS, CDR2 YFSETQ. V lost 0 bases and J lost 5, with 14 bases in between. CDR3 size: 15 residues. CDR3 residues: CASSLAPGLRYGYTF. The CDR3 DNA reads as TGCGCCAGCAGCTTGGCCCCGGGATTGAGGTATGGCTACACCTTC.

V gene TRBV5-1 combines with J gene TRBJ2-5; TRBD2 might be the D (6 bases). This CDR3 region has 13 residues. The V gene's germline CDR1 is SGHRS and CDR2 YFSETQ. The V end lost 4 bases, the J end lost 4 bases, and 11 bases lay between the germline ends. The CDR3 DNA reads TGCGCCAGCAGCGGGGGGTCCATAGAGACCCAGTACTTC. Residues: CASSGGSIETQYF.

The V and J genes are TRBV5-4 and TRBJ2-7; tentatively, D is TRBD1 (7 bases). Germline V lookup: CDR1 SGHNT, CDR2 YYREEE (reference sequence). The CDR3 consists of 14 residues. V lost 2 bases and J lost 1, with 10 bases in between. The DNA for the CDR3 is TGTGCCAGCAGCTTTTCAGGGGGGTCCTACGAGCAGTACTTC. Residues: CASSFSGGSYEQYF.

The chain links TRBV15 to TRBJ1-5, with D possibly TRBD1 on 5 matching bases. The CDR3 consists of 14 residues. Germline CDR1 is LNHNV and CDR2 is YYDKDF (reference sequence). Deletions cut 0 bases from V and 7 bases from J, with 10 bases between. CDR3 protein: CATSRDRGSQPQHF. The CDR3 bases are TGTGCCACCAGCAGAGATCGGGGGAGCCAGCCCCAGCATTTT.

This rearrangement joins TRBV27 to TRBJ1-2; D is perhaps TRBD1 (6 bases). This CDR3 is 14 amino acids long. V was shortened by 4 bases and J by 8 bases, with 17 bases between the two germline ends. Germline V gene data show CDR1 as MNHEY and CDR2 as SMNVEV (reference sequence). The CDR3 here is CASSSYTGRGGYTF. The DNA for the CDR3 is TGTGCCAGCAGTTCCTACACAGGGAGAGGAGGCTACACCTTC.

The CDR3 sequence: CASSLRPGQEKDYEQYF. CDR3 DNA sequence: TGCGCCAGCAGTCTCCGACCCGGACAGGAGAAGGACTACGAGCAGTACTTC. The rearrangement links TRBV23-1 to TRBJ2-7, with 7 bases that match TRBD1. TRBV23-1 is given ORF status, its function remaining uncertain. The V gene end was trimmed by 4 bases and the J gene end by 3 bases; junction bases not matched to a gene: 15. The CDR3 extends over 17 amino acids.

The rearrangement links TRBV6-2 or TRBV6-3 to TRBJ1-1, with no clear D. V dropped 0 bases and J dropped 0 bases, with 8 bases sitting between them. There are 15 residues in the CDR3. Germline assignment: CDR1 MNHEY and CDR2 SVGEGT. CDR3 DNA: TGTGCCAGCAGTTACTCGTACAGTATGAACACTGAAGCTTTCTTT. Translation gives CASSYSYSMNTEAFF.

The sample holds a few counts of this clone. Written as DNA, the CDR3 is TGTGCCAGCAGCGCGGGACATTCCTACGAGCAGTACTTC. It yields the protein CASSAGHSYEQYF. The V call is TRBV9, the J call TRBJ2-7; tentatively, D is TRBD1 (6 bases). The V end lost 3 bases, the J end lost 1 base, and 8 bases lay between the germline ends. In germline, CDR1 is SGDLS, CDR2 YYNGEE. CDR3 size: 13 residues.

J is TRBJ2-5 and V is TRBV29-1; maybe TRBD1 (6 bases). CDR1 is SQVTM and CDR2 is ANQGSEA in the germline V gene. The CDR3 contains 14 residues. Trimming removed 0 bases at V and 3 bases at J, with 11 bases between. Here the CDR3 reads CSVEDAAGEETQYF. The CDR3 region has the DNA TGCAGCGTTGAAGATGCGGCAGGGGAAGAGACCCAGTACTTC.

The CDR3 DNA reads as TGCGCCAGCAGCCTCACAGGGGGCAGTGGCACTGAAGCTTTCTTT. Protein: CASSLTGGSGTEAFF. The genes are TRBV4-1 and TRBJ1-1; TRBD1 aligns across 9 bases. The CDR3 is made up of 15 amino acids. Germline CDR1 MGHRA, CDR2 YSYEKL. With 4 bases clipped from V and 4 bases from J, the junction kept 7 bases outside the gene matches.

The CDR3 is CASSLVEYRGATNYGYTF. The CDR3 bases are TGTGCCAGCAGCTTGGTTGAGTACAGGGGAGCTACTAACTATGGCTACACCTTC. The gene calls are TRBV5-5 and TRBJ1-2; 7 bases match TRBD1. J was trimmed by 0 bases and V by 0 bases; bases with no gene match: 11. Germline assignment: CDR1 SGHKS and CDR2 YYEKEE (reference sequence). The CDR3 length is 18 residues.

The CDR3 sequence: CASSPQGNEKLFF. The CDR3 region has the DNA TGTGCCAGCAGTCCACAGGGTAATGAAAAACTGTTTTTT. The J gene is TRBJ1-4, the V gene TRBV12-3 or TRBV12-4; perhaps TRBD1 as D (6 bases). This CDR3 has 13 residues. The ends were cut back, 5 bases at V and 4 bases at J, with 8 bases in the middle.

This clone was counted once. This chain joins TRBV5-1 and TRBJ1-4; 10 nucleotides agree with TRBD1. J was trimmed by 4 bases and V by 4 bases; bases with no gene match: 7. CDR1 is SGHRS, CDR2 YFSETQ, per germline. The CDR3 totals 16 residues. CDR3 region: CASSPRTGGGNEKLFF. In nucleotides, the CDR3 is TGCGCCAGCAGCCCCAGGACAGGGGGAGGTAATGAAAAACTGTTTTTT.

This chain connects TRBV7-6 to TRBJ2-2, with 7 nucleotides matching TRBD2. Germline V lookup: CDR1 SGHVS, CDR2 FNYEAQ. The CDR3 is 15 amino acids. J gave up 7 bases and V 2 bases, and 7 bases lay outside the gene matches. The CDR3 nucleotides read TGTGCCAGCAGCTTACTGCGGACTAGTAACGGGGAGCTGTTTTTT. Translated: CASSLLRTSNGELFF.

The sample holds one count of this clone. V and J are TRBV15 and TRBJ1-4; 10 positions agree with TRBD1. Per germline, CDR1 LNHNV and CDR2 YYDKDF (reference sequence). This CDR3 has 15 residues. With 5 bases clipped from V and 0 bases from J, the junction kept 0 bases outside the gene matches. CDR3 in amino acids: CATSGQGATNEKLFF. The CDR3 DNA sequence: TGTGCCACCAGCGGACAGGGGGCAACTAATGAAAAACTGTTTTTT.

The V gene is TRBV5-1, the J gene TRBJ2-5; TRBD2 aligns across 9 bases. The CDR3 contains 15 residues. The ends lost 0 bases at V and 1 base at J; junction bases unmatched: 1. The germline V gene encodes CDR1 SGHRS and CDR2 YFSETQ. Written as DNA, the CDR3 is TGCGCCAGCAGCTTGGGGACTAGCGTCCAAGAGACCCAGTACTTC. Amino acid sequence: CASSLGTSVQETQYF.

The J gene is TRBJ2-7, the V gene TRBV5-1; TRBD2 agrees at 10 bases. The CDR3 has 18 amino acids. J gave up 1 base and V 4 bases, and 14 bases lay outside the gene matches. Germline V gives CDR1 SGHRS, CDR2 YFSETQ. The CDR3: CASSLGESGGAKSYEQYF. For the CDR3, the DNA is TGCGCCAGCAGCCTCGGGGAGAGCGGGGGGGCCAAATCCTACGAGCAGTACTTC.

The V call is TRBV5-6, the J call TRBJ1-1; TRBD1 might be the D (6 bases). Looked up from germline, CDR1 is SGHDT and CDR2 is YYEEEE. V was trimmed by 4 bases and J by 0 bases, leaving 7 bases between them. The CDR3 consists of 13 residues. CDR3 residues: CASSGTLNTEAFF. DNA of the CDR3: TGTGCCAGCAGCGGGACATTGAACACTGAAGCTTTCTTT. Full variable domain (outside the CDR3, taken from reference TRBV5-6 and TRBJ1-1): DAGVTQSPTHLIKTRGQQVTLRCSPKSGHDTVSWYQQALGQGPQFIFQYYEEEERQRGNFPDRFSGHQFPNYSSELNVNALLLGDSALYLCASSGTLNTEAFFGQGTRLTVV.

The chain combines TRBV10-3 with TRBJ2-1; 7 bases agree with TRBD1. The CDR3 is 15 amino acids. Losses at the gene ends were 2 bases for V and 4 bases for J; bases not matched to a gene: 5. Germline V gene data show CDR1 as ENHRY and CDR2 as SYGVKD. CDR3 coding DNA: TGTGCCATCAGTGAGAACGGACAGGATTACAATGAGCAGTTCTTC. It yields the protein CAISENGQDYNEQFF.

This sequence joins TRBV6-1 and TRBJ2-1; D gene ambiguous. Per germline, CDR1 MNHNS and CDR2 SASEGT. The CDR3 length is 13 residues. Trimming shortened V by 2 bases and J by 9 bases, and 11 bases separated the two germline ends. The CDR3 DNA reads as TGTGCCAGCAGTGAACTCTTTGGCAGTGAGCAGTTCTTC. Its translation: CASSELFGSEQFF.

The chain combines TRBV6-5 with TRBJ1-2, with a weak D call TRBD1 (6 bases). V gave up 2 bases and J gave up 5 bases, with 9 bases separating them. Germline CDR1 is MNHEY and CDR2 is SVGAGI. The CDR3 length is 13 residues. The DNA for the CDR3 is TGTGCCAGCAGTTACCAGGGGCGGTATGGCTACACCTTC. It encodes CASSYQGRYGYTF.

V gene TRBV20-1 combines with J gene TRBJ2-5; a weak D match, TRBD2 (6 bases). The V gene lost 3 bases and the J gene lost 9 bases, with 17 bases spanning the gap. The germline gives CDR1 DFQATT, CDR2 SNEGSKA (reference sequence). This CDR3 region has 13 residues. The CDR3 DNA sequence: TGCAGTGCTAGTCTAGTGACTAGAGTCCCCCAGTACTTC. As protein: CSASLVTRVPQYF.

The rearrangement joins TRBV9 to TRBJ2-5; 10 bases align to TRBD1. CDR1 SGDLS and CDR2 YYNGEE come from the germline V gene. This CDR3 has 16 residues. Trimming removed 4 bases from V and 3 bases from J; junction bases left unmatched: 9. CDR3 loop: CASSSSGTGEKETQYF. The CDR3 DNA sequence: TGTGCCAGCAGCTCATCCGGGACAGGGGAGAAAGAGACCCAGTACTTC.

The chain employs TRBV19 and TRBJ1-6; possibly TRBD1 for D (5 bases). The V and J ends lost 6 bases and 5 bases respectively, with 17 bases between them. The germline V gene encodes CDR1 LNHDA and CDR2 SQIVND (reference sequence). The CDR3 has 16 amino acids. The CDR3 DNA sequence: TGTGCCAGTAGCGCGCTTGGGAGGGGAAATAATTCACCCCTCCACTTT. Residues: CASSALGRGNNSPLHF.

The CDR3 bases are TGTGCCTGGAGCCAGGGGAGCTCTGGAAACACCATATATTTT. Its protein product is CAWSQGSSGNTIYF. This chain connects TRBV30 to TRBJ1-3; weak D call: TRBD1 (6 bases). Germline CDR1 GTSNPN, CDR2 SVGIG (reference sequence). This CDR3 comprises 14 residues. Trimming took off 3 bases at V and 0 bases at J, with 9 bases between the two ends.